This T cell receptor beta chain is from a study of OX40 agonist ivuxolimab in advanced cancers. About this clone: What it binds is not known.

V dropped 4 bases and J dropped 6; count of bases not matched to a gene: 6. The germline gives CDR1 MGHRA, CDR2 YSYEKL. CDR3 length: 13 residues. Using immunoSEQ multiplex PCR, the repertoire was profiled, and TCRdb retains in-frame clones only, with some absent. The table lists tens of thousands of clones, about 90% of them singletons. Blood specimens came from baseline, cycle 4 day 1, and cycle 7 day 1. General study findings and limits: Mean expanded clone counts were higher in CD8+ than CD4+ T cells. In the 0.1 to 3.0 mg/kg range, CD4+ and CD8+ blood T cells had expanded clonally by week 6.

This specimen consisted of CD4+ or CD8+ T cells sorted from blood, obtained in a trial of the OX40 agonist ivuxolimab. This TCR was sampled from an adult with an advanced solid tumor such as melanoma, head and neck, liver or kidney cancer. The J gene is TRBJ2-7, the V gene TRBV4-1, with 7 nucleotides matching TRBD1. CDR3 in amino acids: CASSPTGVAEQYV. For the CDR3, the DNA is TGCGCCAGCAGCCCCACAGGGGTCGCCGAGCAGTACGTC.